This T cell receptor (beta chain) was identified during a study of T cell responses to AZD1222 COVID-19 vaccine. Points from the study as a whole: Donors in the cohort were predominantly white British and more often female, and clonal diversity was possibly underestimated. Seropositive status at baseline applied to only five to seven AZD1222 recipients. After two AZD1222 doses, spike-specific TCR breadth and depth rose versus day 0.

This CDR3 contains 18 residues. Trimming took 1 base from V and 4 from J; bases not matched to a gene: 11. The germline gives CDR1 SGHAT, CDR2 FQNNGV. This clone occurred once. What it binds is unknown. Sequencing used immunoSEQ multiplex PCR; TCRdb keeps in-frame clones, though not all of them. The sample holds 120,000 to 150,000 clones, approximately 90% seen once. This clonotype was sampled from an adult in good health. The sequencing here drew on peripheral blood, taken on day 0 of AZD1222 vaccination. V usage is TRBV11-2 and J usage is TRBJ2-1; 9 positions agree with TRBD2. In nucleotides, the CDR3 is TGTGCCAGCAGCTTAGGGGGTCTAGCGGGGTCTCCATACAATGAGCAGTTCTTC. The encoded protein is CASSLGGLAGSPYNEQFF.